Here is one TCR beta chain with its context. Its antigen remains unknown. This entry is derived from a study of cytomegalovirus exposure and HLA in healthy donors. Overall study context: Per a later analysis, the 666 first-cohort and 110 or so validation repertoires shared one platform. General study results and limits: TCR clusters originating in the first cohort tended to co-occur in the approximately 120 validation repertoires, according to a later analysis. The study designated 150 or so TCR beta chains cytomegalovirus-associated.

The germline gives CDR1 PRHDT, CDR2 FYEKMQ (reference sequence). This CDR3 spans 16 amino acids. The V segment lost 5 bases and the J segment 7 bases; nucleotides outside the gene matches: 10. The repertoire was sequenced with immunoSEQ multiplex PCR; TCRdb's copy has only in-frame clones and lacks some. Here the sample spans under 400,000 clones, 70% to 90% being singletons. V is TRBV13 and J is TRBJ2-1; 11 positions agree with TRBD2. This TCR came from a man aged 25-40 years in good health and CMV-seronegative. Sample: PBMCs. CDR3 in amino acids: CASSPLPGLAENEQFF. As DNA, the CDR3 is TGTGCCAGCAGCCCTTTACCGGGACTAGCGGAAAATGAGCAGTTCTTC. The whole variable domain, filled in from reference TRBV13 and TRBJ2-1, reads AAGVIQSPRHLIKEKRETATLKCYPIPRHDTVYWYQQGPGQDPQFLISFYEKMQSDKGSIPDRFSAQQFSDYHSELNMSSLELGDSALYFCASSPLPGLAENEQFFGPGTRLTVL.